Below, one T cell receptor beta chain is given with its context. This record comes from a study of OX40 agonist ivuxolimab in advanced cancers. Study summary: Six ivuxolimab dose levels, 0.01 to 10 mg/kg, were given intravenously every 2 weeks. At 65% to 85% male, the cohort had a mean age of 60 years, ranging from roughly 20 to 80.

Germline loops: CDR1 LNHNV, CDR2 YYDKDF (reference sequence). J lost 5 bases, V lost 5 bases, and 7 bases had no gene match. The CDR3 contains 14 residues. Only in-frame clones appear in the TCRdb table, and some are missing; sequencing was by immunoSEQ multiplex PCR. Of 25,000 to 35,000 clones listed, approximately 81% are singletons. The chain carries TRBV15 and TRBJ2-7; 9 positions match TRBD1. Material: CD4+ or CD8+ T cells sorted from blood, obtained in a trial of the OX40 agonist ivuxolimab. This TCR was sampled from an adult with an advanced solid tumor such as melanoma, head and neck, liver or kidney cancer. The CDR3 loop is CATSGDRVSHEQYF. CDR3 nucleotides: TGTGCCACCAGCGGGGACAGGGTTTCCCACGAGCAGTACTTC. Filled out from reference TRBV15 and TRBJ2-7, the complete variable domain reads DAMVIQNPRYQVTQFGKPVTLSCSQTLNHNVMYWYQQKSSQAPKLLFHYYDKDFNNEADTPDNFQSRRPNTSFCFLDIRSPGLGDTAMYLCATSGDRVSHEQYFGPGTRLTVT.